Detailed here is one TCR beta chain. Its antigen is currently unknown. These data belong to a study of long-term antiretroviral therapy in people with HIV. Study findings and constraints: HIV repertoires spanned tighter CDR3 length ranges than controls did. Dominant in the repertoire at all time points were clones expanded before ART. After ART, diversity increased yet remained lower than transplant donor controls.

Survey-level resolution applied to immunoSEQ assay v3.0. Using immunoSEQ multiplex PCR, the repertoire was profiled, and TCRdb retains in-frame clones only, with some absent. The sample lists roughly 3,500 clones, roughly 90% occurring once. This CDR3 is 11 amino acids long. Trimming shortened V by 2 bases and J by 7 bases, and 4 bases separated the two germline ends. The germline V gene has CDR1 MRHNA and CDR2 SNTAGT. The chain uses TRBV6-4 and TRBJ2-3; D is uncertain. The starting material was unsorted PBMCs, obtained 0.3 years after starting antiretroviral therapy. This TCR was recovered from a woman aged 45-59 years with HIV. The CDR3 DNA reads as TGTGCCAGCAGTGACGAGTATACGCAGTATTTT. Translating it yields CASSDEYTQYF.